The 10 T cell receptor beta chains presented below share a single source sample, sequenced in a study of T cell repertoires in cytomegalovirus infection. Antigens of these TCRs are unknown. TCRdb analysed the reads with MiXCR anew, one entry per CDR3 protein. Of about 500,000 distinct CDR3 sequences in the sample, around 35% were seen once. This specimen consisted of cultured PBMCs, obtained from culture after CMV antigen stimulation. Source of these receptors: a human donor in good health (CMV status not recorded). Some clones in this sample may be carry-over from other donors' samples.

This clonotype came up a few times. The gene calls are TRBV7-9 and TRBJ1-2; D not resolved. The V and J ends lost 2 bases and 7 bases respectively, with 14 bases between them. The CDR3 runs 14 residues. Germline CDR1 is SEHNR and CDR2 is FQNEAQ (reference sequence). The CDR3 nucleotides are TGTGCCAGCAGCTTAACGGCAACGCGAGGTGGCTACACCTTC. Residues: CASSLTATRGGYTF.

This clonotype was picked up a small number of times. This sequence joins TRBV10-3 and TRBJ2-7; unclear D gene. The CDR3 contains 12 residues. The ends were cut back, 6 bases at V and 4 bases at J, with 10 bases in the middle. Germline V lookup: CDR1 ENHRY, CDR2 SYGVKD. The CDR3 reads CAISSSAYEQYV. As DNA, the CDR3 is TGTGCCATCAGCAGTTCCGCATACGAGCAGTACGTC.

The J gene is TRBJ1-1, the V gene TRBV6-6; D might be TRBD1 (5 bases). CDR1 MNHNY and CDR2 SVGAGI come from the germline V gene (reference sequence). The CDR3 extends over 12 amino acids. V shed 7 bases and J shed 10 bases, with 16 bases lying between them. In DNA, the CDR3 is TGTGCCAGCACCCAGGGTTATGGATTAGCTTTCTTT. Translation gives CASTQGYGLAFF.

The V call is TRBV28, the J call TRBJ1-1, with TRBD1 identical over 7 bases. Losses at the gene ends were 3 bases for V and 1 base for J; bases not matched to a gene: 8. The CDR3 has 16 amino acids. Germline-derived CDR1 and CDR2 are MDHEN and SYDVKM. The CDR3 is CASSFLEGQRNTEAFF. In nucleotides, the CDR3 is TGTGCCAGCAGTTTCCTTGAGGGACAGAGGAACACTGAAGCTTTCTTT.

This clonotype was observed a few times. This chain uses TRBV29-1 with TRBJ1-2, with D hard to call. CDR3 length: 12 amino acids. V lost 5 bases, J lost 5 bases, and 12 bases lay in between. CDR1 SQVTM and CDR2 ANQGSEA come from the germline V gene. The CDR3 sequence: CSVQDALYGYTF. DNA for the CDR3: TGCAGCGTTCAGGACGCCCTTTATGGCTACACCTTC.

This chain uses TRBV19 with TRBJ1-5; TRBD1 might be the D (5 bases). The CDR3 consists of 12 residues. CDR1 LNHDA and CDR2 SQIVND come from the germline V gene (reference sequence). Trimming took off 4 bases at V and 8 bases at J, with 9 bases between the two ends. As DNA, the CDR3 is TGTGCCAGTAGTACGCAGGGTGAGCCCCAGCATTTT. It yields the protein CASSTQGEPQHF.

Only a few counts were recorded for this clonotype. V is TRBV5-4 and J is TRBJ1-1; TRBD1 might be the D (6 bases). The CDR3 loop spans 12 amino acids. Germline loops: CDR1 SGHNT, CDR2 YYREEE (reference sequence). Trimming took off 4 bases at V and 10 bases at J, with 14 bases between the two ends. CDR3 nucleotide sequence: TGTGCCAGCAGCACCAGTCAAGGGGGAGCTTTCTTT. Encoded protein: CASSTSQGGAFF.

This clonotype was detected once. The V and J genes are TRBV11-3 and TRBJ2-1; no firm D call. The CDR3 extends over 14 amino acids. The V gene lost 5 bases and the J gene lost 5 bases, with 13 bases spanning the gap. From germline, CDR1 is SGHNT and CDR2 YENEEA. This CDR3 reads CASSRPPPDNEQFF. The CDR3 DNA is TGTGCCAGCAGCCGACCTCCTCCTGACAATGAGCAGTTCTTC.

In its sample, this clonotype was seen many times. The rearrangement links TRBV7-2 to TRBJ2-7; D is unclear. The germline V gene has CDR1 SGHTA and CDR2 FQGNSA. This CDR3 spans 13 amino acids. The V end was cut by 7 bases, the J end by 0 bases, with 10 bases between. The CDR3 protein is CASTPYTSYEQYF. The DNA of the CDR3 is TGTGCCAGCACCCCCTACACCTCCTACGAGCAGTACTTC. The full variable domain, rest sourced from reference TRBV7-2 and TRBJ2-7, is GAGVSQSPSNKVTEKGKDVELRCDPISGHTALYWYRQSLGQGLEFLIYFQGNSAPDKSGLPSDRFSAERTGGSVSTLTIQRTQQEDSAVYLCASTPYTSYEQYFGPGTRLTVT.

The rearrangement joins TRBV4-1 to TRBJ2-1; D not certain. CDR1 and CDR2 from the germline V gene are MGHRA and YSYEKL. V was shortened by 4 bases and J by 14 bases, with 15 bases between the two germline ends. The CDR3 consists of 12 residues. CDR3 in DNA: TGCGCCAGCAGCCCCTTGGGGTGGCAAAAGTTCTTC. This translates into CASSPLGWQKFF.